This T cell receptor (beta chain) emerged from a study of cytomegalovirus exposure and HLA in healthy donors. Overall study results and limits: 164 TCR beta chains were listed as cytomegalovirus-associated. Accurate prediction of HLA-A and HLA-B alleles (for most subjects) was reportedly achieved from TCR beta sequences.

On this clone itself: The antigen is not known.

Researchers ran the PCR with 60 Vbeta and 13 Jbeta primers. The protocol was immunoSEQ multiplex PCR, while the TCRdb copy is restricted to in-frame clones and leaves out a portion. The repertoire table contains tens of thousands of clones. The V gene lost 1 base and the J gene lost 3 bases, with 11 bases spanning the gap. This CDR3 has 14 amino acids. From germline, CDR1 is SGHRS and CDR2 YFSETQ. The clonotype comes from a woman in her 30s in good health and CMV-seronegative. The rearrangement uses TRBV5-1 and TRBJ2-7; tentative D call: TRBD1 (6 bases). Material: PBMCs. CDR3 in DNA: TGCGCCAGCAGCTTGACAGGGAAGGGCTACGAGCAGTACTTC. Its translation is CASSLTGKGYEQYF.